The clone carrying this TCR beta chain occurred many times. The entry originates in a study of breast tumors, draining lymph nodes, adjacent tissues. TCRdb analysed the multiplex PCR reads with MiXCR anew, one entry per CDR3 protein. The repertoire holds tens of thousands of distinct CDR3 sequences, with roughly 39% as singletons. In germline, CDR1 is LGHNA, CDR2 YSLEER. V lost 2 bases, J lost 3 bases, and 17 bases lay in between. The CDR3 is 16 residues long. The sample consisted of breast tumor tissue. The chain links TRBV4-3 to TRBJ2-7; a possible D gene is TRBD2 (6 bases). The origin of this receptor is a female donor with breast cancer. Some clones in this sample may be carry-over from other donors' samples. For the CDR3, the DNA is TGCGCCAGCAGCCAAACCTGGGGGGAGAGAAACTACGAGCAGTACTTC. Translation: CASSQTWGERNYEQYF.